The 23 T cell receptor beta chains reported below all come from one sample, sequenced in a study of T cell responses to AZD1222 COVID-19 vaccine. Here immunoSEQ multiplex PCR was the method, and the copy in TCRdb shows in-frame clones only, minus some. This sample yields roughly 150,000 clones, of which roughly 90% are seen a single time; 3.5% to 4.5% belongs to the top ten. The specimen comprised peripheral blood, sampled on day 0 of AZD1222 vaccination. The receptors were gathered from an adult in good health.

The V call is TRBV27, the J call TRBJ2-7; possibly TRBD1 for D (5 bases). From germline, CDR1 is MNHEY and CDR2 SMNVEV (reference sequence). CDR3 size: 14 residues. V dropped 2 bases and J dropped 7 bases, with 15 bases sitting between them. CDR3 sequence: CASSLRGPKREQYF. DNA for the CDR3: TGTGCCAGCAGTTTAAGGGGTCCTAAAAGGGAGCAGTACTTC.

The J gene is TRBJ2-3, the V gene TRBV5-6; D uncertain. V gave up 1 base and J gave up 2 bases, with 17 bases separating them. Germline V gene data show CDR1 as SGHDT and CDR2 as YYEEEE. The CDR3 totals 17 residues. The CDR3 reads CASSLLLLGRYTDTQYF. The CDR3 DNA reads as TGTGCCAGCAGCTTGCTCCTTTTAGGGCGGTACACAGATACGCAGTATTTT.

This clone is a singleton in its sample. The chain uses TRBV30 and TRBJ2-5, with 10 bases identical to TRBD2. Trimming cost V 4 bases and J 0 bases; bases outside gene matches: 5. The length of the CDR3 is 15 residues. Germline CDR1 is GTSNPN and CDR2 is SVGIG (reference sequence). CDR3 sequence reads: CAWTNSGGHQETQYF. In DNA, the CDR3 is TGTGCCTGGACTAATAGCGGGGGGCACCAAGAGACCCAGTACTTC.

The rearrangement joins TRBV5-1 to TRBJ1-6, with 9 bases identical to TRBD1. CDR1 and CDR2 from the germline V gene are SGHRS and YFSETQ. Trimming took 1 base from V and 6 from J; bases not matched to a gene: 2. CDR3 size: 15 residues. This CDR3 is CASSLLDRGNSPLHF. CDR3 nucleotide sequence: TGCGCCAGCAGCTTGTTGGACAGGGGTAATTCACCCCTCCACTTT.

The CDR3 region has the DNA TGTGCCACCAGCAGTCTTAGGGGAAATTCACCCCTCCACTTT. Amino acids: CATSSLRGNSPLHF. The chain is built from TRBV15 and TRBJ1-6; D perhaps matches TRBD1 (5 bases). V lost 3 bases to trimming and J lost 7 bases, with 10 bases between them. CDR1 and CDR2 from the germline V gene are LNHNV and YYDKDF (reference sequence). This CDR3 comprises 14 residues.

CDR3 sequence (DNA): TGTGCCAGCAGCCCAAGGGGGACAGGCGTACAAGAGACCCAGTACTTC. It is translated as CASSPRGTGVQETQYF. The chain is built from TRBV5-4 and TRBJ2-5; TRBD1 agrees at 8 bases. The CDR3 contains 16 residues. Trimming at V came to 4 bases and at J to 2 bases, leaving 10 bases not matched to a gene. Germline values: CDR1 SGHNT, CDR2 YYREEE (reference sequence).

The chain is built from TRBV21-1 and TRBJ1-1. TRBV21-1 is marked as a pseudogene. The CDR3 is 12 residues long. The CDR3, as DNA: TGTGCCAGCAGCAGGCCGGGGTCCGAAGCTTTCTTT. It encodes CASSRPGSEAFF.

CDR3 residues: CASSLRSGLPKAFF. In DNA form, the CDR3 reads TGTGCCAGCAGCTTAAGATCGGGGCTTCCAAAGGCTTTCTTT. V and J are TRBV7-8 and TRBJ1-1; possibly TRBD1 for D (5 bases). CDR3 size: 14 residues. Germline values: CDR1 SGHVS, CDR2 FQNEAQ. Trimming removed 2 bases from V and 11 bases from J, with 18 bases in between.

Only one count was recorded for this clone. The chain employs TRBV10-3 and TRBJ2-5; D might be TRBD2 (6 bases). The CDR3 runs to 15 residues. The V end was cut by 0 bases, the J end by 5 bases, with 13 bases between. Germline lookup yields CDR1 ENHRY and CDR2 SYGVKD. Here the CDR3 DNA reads TGTGCCATCAGTGAGTCCAAAACCCGGGAGGAGACCCAGTACTTC. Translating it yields CAISESKTREETQYF.

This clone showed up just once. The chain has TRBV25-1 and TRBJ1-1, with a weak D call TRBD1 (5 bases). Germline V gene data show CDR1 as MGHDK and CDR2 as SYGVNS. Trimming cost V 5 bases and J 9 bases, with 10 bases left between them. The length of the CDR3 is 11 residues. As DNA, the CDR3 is TGTGCCAGCAGTTCCCGACAGAAAGCTTTCTTT. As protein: CASSSRQKAFF.

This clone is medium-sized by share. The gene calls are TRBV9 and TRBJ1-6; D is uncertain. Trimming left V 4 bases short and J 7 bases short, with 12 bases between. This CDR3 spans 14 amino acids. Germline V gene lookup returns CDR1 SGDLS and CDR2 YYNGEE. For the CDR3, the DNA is TGTGCCAGCAGCAGTAGAGCCGGGAATTCACCCCTCCACTTT. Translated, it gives CASSSRAGNSPLHF.

In DNA form, the CDR3 reads TGTGCCAGCAGCCTCTTCGACGGTTCCTTCTATGGCTACACCTTC. This codes for CASSLFDGSFYGYTF. The V and J genes are TRBV3-1 (or the pseudogene TRBV3-2) and TRBJ1-2; no reliable D call. V was clipped by 4 bases and J by 4 bases, with 16 bases between them. Per germline, CDR1 LGHDT and CDR2 YNNKEL (reference sequence). The CDR3 runs to 15 residues.

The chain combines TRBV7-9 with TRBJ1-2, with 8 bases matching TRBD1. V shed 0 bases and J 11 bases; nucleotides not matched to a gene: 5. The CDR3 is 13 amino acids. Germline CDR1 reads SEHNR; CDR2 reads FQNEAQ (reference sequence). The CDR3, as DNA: TGTGCCAGCAGCTTAGCCGGGACAGGAGGGTACACCTTC. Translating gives CASSLAGTGGYTF.

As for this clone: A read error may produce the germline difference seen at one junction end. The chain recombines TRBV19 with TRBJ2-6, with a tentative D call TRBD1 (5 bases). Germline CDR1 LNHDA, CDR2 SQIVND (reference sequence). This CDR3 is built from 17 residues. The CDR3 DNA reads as TGTGCCAGTAGTATAGAATTAGGGCAGGGTGGGCCCAACGTCCTGACTTTC. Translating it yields CASSIELGQGGPNVLTF.

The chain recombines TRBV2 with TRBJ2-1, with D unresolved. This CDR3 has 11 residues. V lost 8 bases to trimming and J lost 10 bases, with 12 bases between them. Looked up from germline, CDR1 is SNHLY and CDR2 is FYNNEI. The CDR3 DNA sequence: TGTGCCAGCTATGTGGTGAGGGAGCAGTTCTTC. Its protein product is CASYVVREQFF.

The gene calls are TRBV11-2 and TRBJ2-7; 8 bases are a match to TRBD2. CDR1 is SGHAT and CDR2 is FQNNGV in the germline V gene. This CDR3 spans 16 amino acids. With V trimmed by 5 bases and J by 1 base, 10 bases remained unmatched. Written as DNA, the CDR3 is TGTGCCAGCAGCGGCCAAAGCGGGGGACTTTCCTACGAGCAGTACTTC. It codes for CASSGQSGGLSYEQYF.

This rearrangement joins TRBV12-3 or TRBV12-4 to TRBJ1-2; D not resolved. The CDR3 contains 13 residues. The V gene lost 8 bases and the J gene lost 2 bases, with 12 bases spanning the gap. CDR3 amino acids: CASSPGLNYGYTF. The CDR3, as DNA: TGTGCCAGCTCTCCCGGCTTGAACTATGGCTACACCTTC.

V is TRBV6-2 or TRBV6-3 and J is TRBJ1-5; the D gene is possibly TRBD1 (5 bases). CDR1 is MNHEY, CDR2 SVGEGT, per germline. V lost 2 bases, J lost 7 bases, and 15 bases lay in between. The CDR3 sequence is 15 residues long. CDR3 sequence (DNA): TGTGCCAGCAGTTACGGCGCGACGGGGGTACAGCCCCAGCATTTT. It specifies CASSYGATGVQPQHF.

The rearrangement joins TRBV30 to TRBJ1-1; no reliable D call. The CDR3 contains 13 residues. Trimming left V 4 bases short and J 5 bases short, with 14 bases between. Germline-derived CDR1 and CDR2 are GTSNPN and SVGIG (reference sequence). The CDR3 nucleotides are TGTGCCTGGAAGGGCAGCCCGAGGACTGAAGCTTTCTTT. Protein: CAWKGSPRTEAFF. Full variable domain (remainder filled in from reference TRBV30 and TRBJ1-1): SQTIHQWPATLVQPVGSPLSLECTVEGTSNPNLYWYRQAAGRGLQLLFYSVGIGQISSEVPQNLSASRPQDRQFILSSKKLLLSDSGFYLCAWKGSPRTEAFFGQGTRLTVV.

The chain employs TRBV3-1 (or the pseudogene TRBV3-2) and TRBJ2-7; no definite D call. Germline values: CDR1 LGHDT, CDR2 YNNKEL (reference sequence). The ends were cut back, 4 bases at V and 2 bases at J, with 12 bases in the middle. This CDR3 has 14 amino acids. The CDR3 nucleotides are TGTGCCAGCAGCCCATCTTCCAGTCCCTACGAGCAGTACTTC. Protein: CASSPSSSPYEQYF.

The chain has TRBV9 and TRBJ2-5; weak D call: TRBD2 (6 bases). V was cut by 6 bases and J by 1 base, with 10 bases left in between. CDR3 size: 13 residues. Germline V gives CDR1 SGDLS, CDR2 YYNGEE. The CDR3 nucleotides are TGTGCCAGCACGGAGGGTTTCCAAGAGACCCAGTACTTC. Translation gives CASTEGFQETQYF.

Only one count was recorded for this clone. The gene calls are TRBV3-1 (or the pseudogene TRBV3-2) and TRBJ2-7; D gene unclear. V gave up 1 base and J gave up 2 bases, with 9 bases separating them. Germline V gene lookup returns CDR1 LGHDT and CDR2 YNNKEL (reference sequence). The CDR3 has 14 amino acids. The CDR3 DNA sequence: TGTGCCAGCAGCCAAGGCTTTAGGGCCTACGAGCAGTACTTC. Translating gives CASSQGFRAYEQYF.

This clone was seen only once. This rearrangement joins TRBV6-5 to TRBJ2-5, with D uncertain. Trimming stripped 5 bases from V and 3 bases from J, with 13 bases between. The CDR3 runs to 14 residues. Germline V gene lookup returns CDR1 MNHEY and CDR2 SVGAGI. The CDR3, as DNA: TGTGCCAGCAGTCCCCTCATAGGCAAAGAGACCCAGTACTTC. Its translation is CASSPLIGKETQYF.